One and the same sample provided the 17 T cell receptor beta chains below, sequenced in a study of OX40 agonist ivuxolimab in advanced cancers. The data were produced by immunoSEQ multiplex PCR, yet TCRdb's version contains in-frame clones alone and is incomplete. The table lists tens of thousands of clones, just over 90% of them singletons. The sample here was CD4+ or CD8+ T cells sorted from blood, taken in a trial of the OX40 agonist ivuxolimab. The source of these receptors is an adult with an advanced solid tumor such as melanoma, head and neck, liver or kidney cancer.

This chain uses TRBV10-3 with TRBJ1-2; no clear D. Germline-derived CDR1 and CDR2 are ENHRY and SYGVKD. The CDR3 totals 13 residues. V lost 3 bases and J 3 bases, leaving 8 bases between the germline ends. The CDR3 reads CAISDTADYGYTF. Written as DNA, the CDR3 is TGTGCCATCAGTGATACAGCGGACTATGGCTACACCTTC.

This rearrangement joins TRBV29-1 to TRBJ2-7, with 9 bases identical to TRBD1. Per the germline V gene, CDR1 is SQVTM and CDR2 is ANQGSEA. V gave up 4 bases and J gave up 3 bases; unmatched junction bases: 4. This CDR3 spans 13 amino acids. The CDR3 loop is CSVADRGVYEQYF. The CDR3 DNA reads TGCAGCGTTGCGGACAGGGGTGTCTACGAGCAGTACTTC.

The chain has TRBV5-1 and TRBJ2-7; D unclear. Deletions cut 5 bases from V and 2 bases from J, with 14 bases between. There are 14 residues in the CDR3. Germline V gene sequence: CDR1 SGHRS, CDR2 YFSETQ. The CDR3 protein is CASRLLGTTYEQYF. The CDR3 bases are TGCGCCAGCAGACTACTCGGAACTACCTACGAGCAGTACTTC.

The V gene is TRBV9, the J gene TRBJ2-7, with a weak D call TRBD2 (5 bases). Trimming took 0 bases from V and 4 from J, leaving 17 bases between them. Germline assignment: CDR1 SGDLS and CDR2 YYNGEE. This CDR3 has 16 residues. The CDR3 spells CASSVGEDSRGYEQYF. CDR3 bases: TGTGCCAGCAGCGTAGGCGAGGACTCCCGAGGGTACGAGCAGTACTTC. The full variable domain, in which reference TRBV9 and TRBJ2-7 provide the parts outside the CDR3, is DSGVTQTPKHLITATGQRVTLRCSPRSGDLSVYWYQQSLDQGLQFLIQYYNGEERAKGNILERFSAQQFPDLHSELNLSSLELGDSALYFCASSVGEDSRGYEQYFGPGTRLTVT.

V is TRBV19 and J is TRBJ2-1, with a tentative D call TRBD1 (6 bases). The CDR3 sequence is 14 residues long. Trimming cost V 8 bases and J 3 bases, with 14 bases left between them. Germline V CDR1 and CDR2: LNHDA, SQIVND (reference sequence). The CDR3 region has the DNA TGTGCCAGTGCCCGGATGGACAGCTACAATGAGCAGTTCTTC. Its translation is CASARMDSYNEQFF.

V is TRBV29-1 and J is TRBJ2-1, with TRBD2 matching over 14 bases. V gave up 1 base and J gave up 9 bases; unmatched junction bases: 5. Germline CDR1 SQVTM, CDR2 ANQGSEA. The CDR3 totals 15 residues. CDR3: CSVEAGTSGGGEQFF. CDR3 DNA: TGCAGCGTTGAAGCGGGGACTAGCGGGGGAGGTGAGCAGTTCTTC.

The rearrangement uses TRBV19 and TRBJ2-2; TRBD2 matches 12 bases. CDR3 length: 16 amino acids. Germline trimming cut 6 bases from V and 7 bases from J; bases unmatched to any gene: 9. Germline assignment: CDR1 LNHDA and CDR2 SQIVND (reference sequence). The CDR3 sequence is CASRPTSGRQGGELFF. CDR3 in DNA: TGTGCCAGTAGACCTACTAGCGGGAGGCAAGGCGGGGAGCTGTTTTTT.

V usage is TRBV2 and J usage is TRBJ1-6, with 12 positions matching TRBD1. CDR3 length equals 16 residues. Germline V gives CDR1 SNHLY, CDR2 FYNNEI. The ends lost 5 bases at V and 5 bases at J; junction bases unmatched: 4. The CDR3 loop is CASSWDRGLNNSPLHF. The CDR3 nucleotides are TGTGCCAGCAGTTGGGACAGGGGGCTAAATAATTCACCCCTCCACTTT.

This clone occurred once. The chain couples TRBV6-4 to TRBJ2-1, with D maybe TRBD2 (6 bases). The CDR3 contains 14 residues. CDR1 MRHNA and CDR2 SNTAGT come from the germline V gene. Trimming took off 6 bases at V and 8 bases at J, with 17 bases between the two ends. Here the CDR3 DNA reads TGTGCCAGCAGCGGGGGATCAGTAGTTGATGAGCAGTTCTTC. This encodes CASSGGSVVDEQFF.

Comments on this clone: The same CDR3 can be traced to other DNA sequences in this sample. This rearrangement joins TRBV5-4 to TRBJ2-2; 8 bases match TRBD2. The CDR3 spans 16 residues. The V segment lost 0 bases and the J segment 3 bases; nucleotides outside the gene matches: 4. The germline CDR1 and CDR2 sequences are SGHNT and YYREEE (reference sequence). The CDR3 loop is CASSLGRGGDTGELFF. CDR3 nucleotide sequence: TGTGCCAGCAGCTTGGGTCGGGGGGGCGACACCGGGGAGCTGTTTTTT.

The V gene is TRBV5-4, the J gene TRBJ2-7, with 11 bases lining up with TRBD2. Germline V gives CDR1 SGHNT, CDR2 YYREEE (reference sequence). CDR3 size: 15 residues. Trimming took 4 bases from V and 12 from J; bases not matched to a gene: 15. As DNA, the CDR3 is TGTGCCAGCAGCCAAGATTTCCTAGCGGGAGGCTTCCTGTACTTC. This gives the protein CASSQDFLAGGFLYF.

The chain has TRBV5-1 and TRBJ2-3; 7 nucleotides align to TRBD1. V shed 4 bases, J shed 1 base, and the junction held 3 bases outside the gene matches. The CDR3 has 14 amino acids. The V gene's germline CDR1 is SGHRS and CDR2 YFSETQ. CDR3 bases: TGCGCCAGCAGCCCTGACAGGGGCACAGATACGCAGTATTTT. As protein: CASSPDRGTDTQYF.

There are a few counts of this clone. This rearrangement joins TRBV7-3 to TRBJ1-6; possibly TRBD1 for D (5 bases). V was shortened by 2 bases and J by 9 bases, with 11 bases between the two germline ends. The CDR3 spans 14 residues. The germline CDR1 and CDR2 sequences are SGHTA and FQGTGA. The CDR3 loop reads CASSLGTQGSPLHF. As DNA, the CDR3 is TGTGCCAGCAGCTTAGGGACTCAGGGTTCACCCCTCCACTTT.

The chain combines TRBV2 with TRBJ1-1; D not certain. V dropped 7 bases and J dropped 0 bases, with 15 bases sitting between them. Per germline, CDR1 SNHLY and CDR2 FYNNEI. This CDR3 contains 15 residues. The CDR3 nucleotides are TGTGCCAGCATTAAGGACCGATCGATGAACACTGAAGCTTTCTTT. Translation: CASIKDRSMNTEAFF.

This clone was observed a handful of times. The CDR3 is CASRVSAGGQPQHF. CDR3 nucleotides: TGTGCCAGCCGGGTCTCCGCGGGGGGCCAGCCCCAGCATTTT. This chain joins TRBV2 and TRBJ1-5, with D possibly being TRBD1 (6 bases). The germline V and J ends were trimmed by 8 bases and 7 bases, with 18 bases remaining between them. The germline gives CDR1 SNHLY, CDR2 FYNNEI. The CDR3 has 14 amino acids.

This chain connects TRBV6-1 to TRBJ2-3, with D uncertain. V lost 6 bases, J lost 5 bases, and 12 bases lay in between. The CDR3 loop spans 13 amino acids. Germline V CDR1 and CDR2: MNHNS, SASEGT. In DNA, the CDR3 is TGTGCCAGCAGCGGGCGCCTAGGAGATACGCAGTATTTT. It encodes CASSGRLGDTQYF.

The rearrangement links TRBV5-1 to TRBJ2-5, with 13 positions matching TRBD2. Losses at the gene ends were 4 bases for V and 5 bases for J; bases not matched to a gene: 11. From germline, CDR1 is SGHRS and CDR2 YFSETQ. The CDR3 totals 17 residues. The CDR3 DNA reads TGCGCCAGCAGCCCCTTACTAGCGGGAGGGCCTGGGGAGACCCAGTACTTC. Translation gives CASSPLLAGGPGETQYF. The full variable domain, completed using reference TRBV5-1 and TRBJ2-5, is KAGVTQTPRYLIKTRGQQVTLSCSPISGHRSVSWYQQTPGQGLQFLFEYFSETQRNKGNFPGRFSGRQFSNSRSEMNVSTLELGDSALYLCASSPLLAGGPGETQYFGPGTRLLVL.